The T cell receptor (beta chain) described here comes from a study of T cells in Graves' hyperthyroidism and ophthalmopathy. Findings and caveats of the study: Ophthalmopathy got predicted by the model a median about six months before its onset.

Stable disease denoted Graves' hyperthyroidism without ophthalmopathy progression within 18 months. RNA transcripts were the template for amplifying TCR beta CDR3 regions. TCR CDR3 underwent first-round RT-PCR with the HTBI primer set. TCRdb reprocessed the multiplex PCR reads with MiXCR, giving one entry per CDR3 protein. The table records about 360,000 distinct CDR3 sequences, 13% of them present only once. CDR3 size: 10 residues. Trimming took off 11 bases at V and 1 base at J, with 5 bases between the two ends. Germline CDR1 is MDHEN and CDR2 is SYDVKM. At least ten counts were recorded for this clonotype. Its antigen remains unidentified.

The chain has TRBV28 and TRBJ1-1; D gene uncertain. This receptor was identified in a woman aged 18-29 years with Graves' hyperthyroidism. Sequenced sample: blood. This CDR3 is CAVGNTEAFF. The CDR3, as DNA: TGTGCCGTCGGGAACACTGAAGCTTTCTTT.